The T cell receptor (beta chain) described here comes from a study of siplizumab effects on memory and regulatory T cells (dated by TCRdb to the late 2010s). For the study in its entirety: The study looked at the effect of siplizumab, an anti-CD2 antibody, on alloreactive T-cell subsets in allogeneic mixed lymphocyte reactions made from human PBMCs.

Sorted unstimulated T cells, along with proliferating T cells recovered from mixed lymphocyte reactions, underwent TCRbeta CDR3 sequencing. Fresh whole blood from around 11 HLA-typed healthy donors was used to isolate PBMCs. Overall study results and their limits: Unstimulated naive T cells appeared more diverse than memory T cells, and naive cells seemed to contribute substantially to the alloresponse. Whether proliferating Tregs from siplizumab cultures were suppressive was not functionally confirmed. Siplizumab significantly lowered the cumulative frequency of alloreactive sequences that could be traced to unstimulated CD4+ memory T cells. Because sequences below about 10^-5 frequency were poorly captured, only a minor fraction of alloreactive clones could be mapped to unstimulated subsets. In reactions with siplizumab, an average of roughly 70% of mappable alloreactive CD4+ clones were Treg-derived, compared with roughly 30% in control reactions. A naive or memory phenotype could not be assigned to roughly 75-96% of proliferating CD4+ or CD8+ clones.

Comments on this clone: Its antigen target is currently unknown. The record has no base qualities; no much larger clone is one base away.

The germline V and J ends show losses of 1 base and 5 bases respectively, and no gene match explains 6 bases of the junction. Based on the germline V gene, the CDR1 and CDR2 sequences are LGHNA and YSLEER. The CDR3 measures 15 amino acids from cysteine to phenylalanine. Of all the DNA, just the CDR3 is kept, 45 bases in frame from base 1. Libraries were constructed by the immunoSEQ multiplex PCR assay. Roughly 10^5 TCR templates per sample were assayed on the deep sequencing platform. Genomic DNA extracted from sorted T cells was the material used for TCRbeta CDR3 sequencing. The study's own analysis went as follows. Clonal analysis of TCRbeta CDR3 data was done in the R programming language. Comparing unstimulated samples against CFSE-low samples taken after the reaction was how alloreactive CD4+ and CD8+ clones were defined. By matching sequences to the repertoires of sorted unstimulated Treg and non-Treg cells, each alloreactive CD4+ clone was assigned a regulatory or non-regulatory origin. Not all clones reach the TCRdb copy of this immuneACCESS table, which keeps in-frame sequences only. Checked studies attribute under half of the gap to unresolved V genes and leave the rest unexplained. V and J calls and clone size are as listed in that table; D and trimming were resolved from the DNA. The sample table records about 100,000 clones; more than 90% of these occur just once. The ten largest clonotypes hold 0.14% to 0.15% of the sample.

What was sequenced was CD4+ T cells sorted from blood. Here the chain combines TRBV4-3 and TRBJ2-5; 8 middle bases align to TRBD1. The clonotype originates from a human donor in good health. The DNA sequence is TGCGCCAGCAGCCAAGGTCCAGGGGGCGTGGAGACCCAGTACTTC. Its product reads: CASSQGPGGVETQYF.